This T cell receptor (beta chain) was profiled in a study of cytomegalovirus exposure and HLA in healthy donors. In regard to this clone: The antigen is not known.

This CDR3 contains 15 residues. Trimming at V came to 3 bases and at J to 6 bases, leaving 9 bases not matched to a gene. CDR1 is SGDLS and CDR2 is YYNGEE in the germline V gene. Sequencing used immunoSEQ multiplex PCR; TCRdb keeps in-frame clones, though not all of them. This table has roughly 150,000 clones, 70% to 90% appearing once. Study observations and caveats: The classifier reportedly diagnosed cytomegalovirus status with high specificity and sensitivity. Whilst most TCR sequences proved rare, a subset of public TCRs occurred across many donors. The study recorded fewer than 200 TCR beta chains that were cytomegalovirus-associated.

This rearrangement joins TRBV9 to TRBJ1-2; TRBD1 aligns across 9 bases. This clonotype originated in a young woman in good health and CMV-seronegative. The sample consisted of PBMCs. CDR3: CASSDPGQGLHGYTF. The CDR3 DNA sequence: TGTGCCAGCAGCGACCCAGGACAGGGGTTGCATGGCTACACCTTC.